This T cell receptor beta chain was sequenced during a study of T cells after yellow fever vaccination. Turning to the study itself: Fractions low in cell number were prepared with SMART-Seq v4 Ultra Low Input.

CDR3 length: 15 residues. The germline gives CDR1 SEHNR, CDR2 FQNEAQ (reference sequence). The junction had 7 bases not matched to a gene; V was cut back by 3 bases and J by 5 bases. Study-wide results and caveats: Post-booster reappearance was seen for most primary-vaccination clones (roughly 96% CD4, around 90% CD8).

This clonotype has just a few counts. Its antigen remains unknown. It was through 5'RACE template switching that TCR cDNA was made, with a universal primer site and UMIs added. TCRdb re-called the 5' RACE reads with MiXCR, one entry per CDR3 protein. The repertoire holds approximately 110,000 distinct CDR3 sequences, 7.4% seen once, with 2.5% in the top ten. The sequencing here drew on CD4+ T cells sorted from PBMCs, taken 10 days after the first yellow fever vaccination. This receptor was taken from a man aged 18 to 35 who received the YFV17D yellow fever vaccine. This rearrangement joins TRBV7-9 to TRBJ2-5; 9 bases agree with TRBD1. The CDR3 spells CASSFGQGRGETQYF. Here the CDR3 DNA reads TGTGCCAGCAGCTTTGGACAGGGGCGAGGGGAGACCCAGTACTTC.